This TCR beta chain came from a study of Graves' ophthalmopathy and Graves' hyperthyroidism. Active ophthalmopathy (CAS at least 3, NOSPECS at least 4), lasting under 3 months. Among the exclusions were patients with other autoimmune diseases, uncontrolled infections, pregnancy or lactation. A single count supports this clonotype. Its antigen is not identified. This CDR3 comprises 18 residues. V lost 0 bases, J lost 2 bases, and 17 bases lay in between. From germline, CDR1 is SGHDN and CDR2 FVKESK. TCR beta CDR3 amplification used RNA transcripts. RT-PCR with HTBI primers came first, then second-round multiplex PCR. In TCRdb, the multiplex PCR reads were re-called with MiXCR into one record per CDR3 protein. The profile shows about 740,000 distinct CDR3 sequences, around 40% of them singletons. Findings and caveats of the study: The model's prediction of ophthalmopathy progression had about 70% sensitivity and approximately 77% specificity.

This chain uses TRBV14 with TRBJ1-3; D is ambiguous. Source material: peripheral blood. The TCR originated in an adult man with Graves' ophthalmopathy. In DNA form, the CDR3 reads TGTGCCAGCAGCCAAGATTCCCCTACAGTGGACCCTGGAAACACCATATATTTT. Its protein is CASSQDSPTVDPGNTIYF.